The 21 T cell receptor beta chains listed next were all sequenced from one sample in a study of blood T cell repertoires in COVID-19. The assay was immunoSEQ multiplex PCR, and TCRdb's table has in-frame clones only and misses some. The data contain approximately 28,000 clones, just under 95% of them singletons. Sequencing was performed on peripheral blood. The receptor set was obtained from a woman between 65 and 79 years old with COVID-19, enrolled during active disease.

This clone has only a few counts. The J gene is TRBJ2-6, the V gene TRBV7-9, with D hard to call. The CDR3 runs to 15 residues. V lost 5 bases and J 2 bases, leaving 10 bases between the germline ends. Per germline, CDR1 SEHNR and CDR2 FQNEAQ (reference sequence). CDR3 sequence reads: CASSRQVTGANVLTF. CDR3 coding DNA: TGTGCCAGCAGCCGGCAGGTAACTGGGGCCAACGTCCTGACTTTC. Using reference TRBV7-9 and TRBJ2-6 for the parts outside the CDR3, the full variable domain is DTGVSQNPRHKITKRGQNVTFRCDPISEHNRLYWYRQTLGQGPEFLTYFQNEAQLEKSRLLSDRFSAERPKGSFSTLEIQRTEQGDSAMYLCASSRQVTGANVLTFGAGSRLTVL.

The rearrangement links TRBV18 to TRBJ1-2; 10 bases agree with TRBD1. There are 16 residues in the CDR3. Trimming at V came to 3 bases and at J to 3 bases, leaving 7 bases not matched to a gene. Germline V gives CDR1 KGHSH, CDR2 LQKENI. CDR3 amino acids: CASSPGTGEKYYGYTF. The CDR3 bases are TGTGCCAGCTCACCGGGGACAGGGGAAAAGTACTATGGCTACACCTTC.

The V gene is TRBV6-5, the J gene TRBJ2-7; 7 bases are a match to TRBD1. V trimming: 8 bases; J trimming: 4 bases; junction bases outside the gene matches: 5. CDR1 and CDR2 (germline): MNHEY, SVGAGI. The CDR3 runs 12 residues. CDR3 residues: CASHGTEYEQYF. The DNA for the CDR3 is TGTGCCAGCCACGGGACAGAGTACGAGCAGTACTTC.

V gene TRBV19 combines with J gene TRBJ1-1; D may be TRBD1 (6 bases). The V end lost 5 bases, the J end lost 0 bases, and 10 bases lay between the germline ends. This CDR3 contains 14 residues. Germline V lookup: CDR1 LNHDA, CDR2 SQIVND (reference sequence). CDR3 bases: TGTGCCAGTAGTCCACAGGGAATGAACACTGAAGCTTTCTTT. Protein: CASSPQGMNTEAFF. The whole variable domain, remainder taken from reference TRBV19 and TRBJ1-1, is DGGITQSPKYLFRKEGQNVTLSCEQNLNHDAMYWYRQDPGQGLRLIYYSQIVNDFQKGDIAEGYSVSREKKESFPLTVTSAQKNPTAFYLCASSPQGMNTEAFFGQGTRLTVV.

This clone showed up just once. The chain employs TRBV19 and TRBJ1-1, with TRBD1 as a possible D gene (5 bases). V was trimmed by 2 bases and J by 3 bases, leaving 10 bases between them. Germline lookup yields CDR1 LNHDA and CDR2 SQIVND (reference sequence). The CDR3 contains 14 residues. For the CDR3, the DNA is TGTGCCAGTAGTATAAGAGCACAGGACACTGAAGCTTTCTTT. Translated: CASSIRAQDTEAFF.

The V gene is TRBV23-1, the J gene TRBJ2-2; 8 bases align to TRBD2. TRBV23-1 belongs to the ORF category, with a function that is uncertain. Trimming cost V 1 base and J 6 bases; bases outside gene matches: 19. The CDR3 is made up of 20 amino acids. The DNA for the CDR3 is TGCGCCAGCAGTCAATTGTATTCGCAGGCCCCGAGACTAGCGTCCGGGGAGCTGTTTTTT. Protein sequence: CASSQLYSQAPRLASGELFF.

V gene TRBV5-5 combines with J gene TRBJ1-2; tentatively, D is TRBD1 (6 bases). This CDR3 has 15 amino acids. CDR1 and CDR2 from the germline V gene are SGHKS and YYEKEE (reference sequence). V was clipped by 3 bases and J by 3 bases, with 15 bases between them. CDR3 sequence reads: CASSYRVGVDYGYTF. The CDR3 DNA reads TGTGCCAGCAGCTACAGGGTTGGGGTGGACTATGGCTACACCTTC.

The rearrangement joins TRBV27 to TRBJ2-7; tentatively, D is TRBD1 (6 bases). The CDR3 spans 14 residues. The germline V gene encodes CDR1 MNHEY and CDR2 SMNVEV (reference sequence). Trimming took off 6 bases at V and 6 bases at J, with 18 bases between the two ends. CDR3 in amino acids: CASSEPATGREQYF. The CDR3 nucleotides read TGTGCCAGCAGCGAACCCGCTACAGGGCGCGAGCAGTACTTC.

This sequence joins TRBV7-2 and TRBJ2-1, with 10 bases that match TRBD2. The CDR3 sequence is 15 residues long. V gave up 5 bases and J gave up 5 bases; unmatched junction bases: 6. CDR1 and CDR2 from the germline V gene are SGHTA and FQGNSA. In DNA, the CDR3 is TGTGCCAGCAGCATTAGCGGGAGGCTCAACAATGAGCAGTTCTTC. It specifies CASSISGRLNNEQFF. The whole variable domain, filled in from reference TRBV7-2 and TRBJ2-1, reads GAGVSQSPSNKVTEKGKDVELRCDPISGHTALYWYRQSLGQGLEFLIYFQGNSAPDKSGLPSDRFSAERTGGSVSTLTIQRTQQEDSAVYLCASSISGRLNNEQFFGPGTRLTVL.

The rearrangement uses TRBV5-8 and TRBJ2-3, with D possibly TRBD2 on 6 matching bases. V lost 5 bases and J lost 6, with 19 bases in between. This CDR3 region has 15 residues. Per germline, CDR1 SGHTS and CDR2 YDEGEE. The CDR3 DNA sequence: TGTGCCAGCAGACCCAGGACCCGGGGGTCGGATACGCAGTATTTT. Protein sequence: CASRPRTRGSDTQYF.

V gene TRBV28 combines with J gene TRBJ1-5; TRBD1 aligns across 7 bases. V trimming: 6 bases; J trimming: 6 bases; junction bases outside the gene matches: 11. Looked up from germline, CDR1 is MDHEN and CDR2 is SYDVKM. This CDR3 contains 15 residues. CDR3 nucleotides: TGTGCCAGCAGGGCCATGACAGGGAGTTTTCAGCCCCAGCATTTT. It encodes CASRAMTGSFQPQHF.

The chain carries TRBV28 and TRBJ2-1; 9 nucleotides match TRBD1. CDR1 MDHEN and CDR2 SYDVKM come from the germline V gene. Unmatched junction bases numbered 11, after V lost 3 bases and J lost 8 bases. The CDR3 covers 16 residues. CDR3 nucleotides: TGTGCCAGCAGTTTCCCACTCGGACAGGGGAGGGATGAGCAGTTCTTC. It yields the protein CASSFPLGQGRDEQFF.

This chain uses TRBV25-1 with TRBJ1-2; maybe TRBD1 (5 bases). CDR3 length equals 14 residues. Germline V gene sequence: CDR1 MGHDK, CDR2 SYGVNS. V was trimmed by 6 bases and J by 4 bases, leaving 15 bases between them. The CDR3 here is CASSPGQSSYGYTF. CDR3 nucleotide sequence: TGTGCCAGCAGCCCCGGACAATCTTCCTATGGCTACACCTTC.

The table lists this clone with a count of one. In nucleotides, the CDR3 is TGTGCCAGTAGCGGACAGGGGGCAACACCCCTCCACTTT. Translated, it gives CASSGQGATPLHF. The chain couples TRBV19 to TRBJ1-6, with TRBD1 matching 11 bases. Germline V gives CDR1 LNHDA, CDR2 SQIVND (reference sequence). Trimming cost V 6 bases and J 11 bases; bases outside gene matches: 3. CDR3 length equals 13 residues.

The genes are TRBV11-3 and TRBJ2-7, with a tentative D call TRBD2 (5 bases). Trimming left V 5 bases short and J 5 bases short, with 13 bases between. The CDR3 consists of 13 residues. Per germline, CDR1 SGHNT and CDR2 YENEEA. The CDR3 loop reads CASSNPGLDEQYF. Here the CDR3 DNA reads TGTGCCAGCAGCAACCCGGGGTTGGACGAGCAGTACTTC.

The chain carries TRBV15 and TRBJ2-7; TRBD2 agrees at 7 bases. CDR1 and CDR2 from the germline V gene are LNHNV and YYDKDF (reference sequence). Trimming took 3 bases from V and 1 from J; bases not matched to a gene: 12. This CDR3 spans 17 amino acids. The CDR3 sequence is CATSSLFSTSESYEQYF. CDR3 DNA: TGTGCCACCAGCAGTCTATTTAGTACTAGCGAATCCTACGAGCAGTACTTC.

The chain is built from TRBV6-6 and TRBJ2-3; 7 bases match TRBD2. Trimming at V came to 5 bases and at J to 0 bases, leaving 11 bases not matched to a gene. The germline gives CDR1 MNHNY, CDR2 SVGAGI (reference sequence). CDR3 length: 17 amino acids. This chain's CDR3 is CASSLAEPQPSTDTQYF. The CDR3 DNA is TGTGCCAGCAGTCTAGCGGAACCTCAACCTAGCACAGATACGCAGTATTTT.

V is TRBV19 and J is TRBJ1-5, with D perhaps TRBD1 (6 bases). Germline V gene sequence: CDR1 LNHDA, CDR2 SQIVND (reference sequence). Trimming shortened V by 9 bases and J by 0 bases, and 21 bases separated the two germline ends. CDR3 size: 17 residues. The DNA of the CDR3 is TGTGCCAGCAGAACGGACAGTATATTCAATAGCAATCAGCCCCAGCATTTT. Translated: CASRTDSIFNSNQPQHF. The variable domain in full, completed from reference TRBV19 and TRBJ1-5, reads DGGITQSPKYLFRKEGQNVTLSCEQNLNHDAMYWYRQDPGQGLRLIYYSQIVNDFQKGDIAEGYSVSREKKESFPLTVTSAQKNPTAFYLCASRTDSIFNSNQPQHFGDGTRLSIL.

The V call is TRBV28, the J call TRBJ1-1; unclear D gene. The CDR3 extends over 12 amino acids. The V gene's germline CDR1 is MDHEN and CDR2 SYDVKM. Trimming removed 6 bases from V and 1 base from J, with 6 bases in between. This CDR3 reads CASRAQNTEAFF. The CDR3 DNA follows: TGTGCCAGCAGAGCGCAGAACACTGAAGCTTTCTTT. Combining the CDR3 with reference TRBV28 and TRBJ1-1 gives the whole variable domain DVKVTQSSRYLVKRTGEKVFLECVQDMDHENMFWYRQDPGLGLRLIYFSYDVKMKEKGDIPEGYSVSREKKERFSLILESASTNQTSMYLCASRAQNTEAFFGQGTRLTVV.

J is TRBJ1-4 and V is TRBV19; D possibly corresponds to TRBD1 (5 bases). Germline assignment: CDR1 LNHDA and CDR2 SQIVND (reference sequence). Deletions cut 1 base from V and 4 bases from J, with 13 bases between. The CDR3 runs 16 residues. CDR3 in DNA: TGTGCCAGTAGTATAGCAGGGTCCAGGGATAATGAAAAACTGTTTTTT. It translates to CASSIAGSRDNEKLFF.

V is TRBV6-5 and J is TRBJ2-5; 10 bases map to TRBD2. This CDR3 region has 15 residues. The germline gives CDR1 MNHEY, CDR2 SVGAGI. J lost 0 bases, V lost 7 bases, and 5 bases had no gene match. The CDR3 sequence: CASIIGLADQETQYF. DNA of the CDR3: TGTGCCAGCATTATAGGACTAGCGGACCAAGAGACCCAGTACTTC.